This TCR beta chain was profiled in a study of shared clonotypes between healthy human individuals. The germline gives CDR1 MGHRA, CDR2 YSYEKL. CDR3 length equals 15 residues. Deletions cut 1 base from V and 2 bases from J, with 9 bases between. Assay: immunoSEQ multiplex PCR; the TCRdb copy retains only in-frame clones and omits some. The table has 400,000 to 500,000 clones, 70% to 80% seen once. The sequence was collected from a woman in her 40s in good health. Some clones in this sample may be carry-over from other donors' samples. The source material was PBMCs. V is TRBV4-1 and J is TRBJ1-3, with D perhaps matching TRBD1 (6 bases). Written as DNA, the CDR3 is TGCGCCAGCAGCCAAGTGGACAGAGCTGGAAACACCATATATTTT. It codes for CASSQVDRAGNTIYF.